The T cell receptor beta chain described here comes from a study of blood T cell repertoires in COVID-19 (dated by TCRdb to 2019 to 2021). About the study as a whole: Samples covering the acute and convalescent phases of COVID-19 were provided by collaborators in the United States, Italy and Spain. The prospective study material was composed of cDNA or gDNA derived from T cells, B-cell-depleted T cells, or PBMCs. Deeply sampled blood TCRbeta repertoires from subjects exposed to, actively infected with, or recovered from COVID-19 were included in the dataset. The repertoires were released in a freely available public database meant as a resource for research on the immune response to SARS-CoV-2. The samples were drawn from two sources: the first 160 participants of the ongoing ImmuneRACE study, and about 1,300 subjects contributed by 6 global collaborators. Sample metadata almost always included a de-identified subject ID, COVID-19 status, age in years and sex. Where available, HLA class I and class II types were taken from metadata supplied by the sample provider and were not determined by assay-based typing.

Results and caveats for the whole study, not just this receptor: The amount of clinical and demographic metadata varied by source and participant and was provided uncurated.

The CDR3 runs 14 amino acids, cysteine and phenylalanine included. The retained sequence is limited to the CDR3, 42 bases, with the frame set at the first base. CDR1 and CDR2, looked up from the germline V gene, are SNHLY and FYNNEI. Trimming costs V 10 bases and J 3 bases, and their ends lie 18 bases apart. In the prospective study, participants were 18 to 89 years old, resided in fewer than 25 geographic areas of the United States, and were enrolled through a virtual design. To assign participants to cohorts, the prospective study relied on clinical history that participants themselves reported in a screening survey and a study questionnaire. Recovered participants in ImmuneRACE Cohort 3 were defined by two consecutive negative NP/OP PCR tests, clearance by a healthcare professional, or resolution of symptoms. In the prospective study, whole blood, serum and a nasopharyngeal or oropharyngeal swab were collected from each participant by mobile phlebotomists. Prospective study participants could optionally give additional blood draws and questionnaires over a roughly 2-month period. Before DNA extraction, blood samples from the prospective study were shipped at room temperature or frozen.

TCRbeta CDR3 regions were amplified from genomic DNA by means of the immunoSEQ Assay, a bias-controlled multiplex PCR. As for the original processing: The number of nucleated cells in each sample was estimated by amplification of reference gene primers within the assay. To quantify the absolute abundance of each unique TCRbeta CDR3 rearrangement, sequence reads were collapsed and filtered. For each sample, productive Simpson clonality was calculated as the square root of Simpson's diversity index over productive rearrangements. TCRdb obtained this table from immuneACCESS and retained in-frame rearrangements with V and J assigned. These tables miss some clones; where compared with another copy, unresolved V genes account for less than half of the shortfall, and the remainder is unexplained. V, J and clone size reflect that table, while D and trimming were determined from the DNA. Recorded for this sample are under 500,000 clones; more than 80% of them occurred a single time. The ten largest clones add up to more than 0.95% of the sample.

On this clone: Its antigen remains unidentified. Nothing much larger sits one base from this clone, and base qualities are not available.

The sequence was obtained from a man aged 30 to 45 who had recovered from COVID-19. The rearranged chain carries TRBV2 and TRBJ1-2; a confident D gene designation cannot be given. The sequenced material came from PBMCs or T cells enriched from blood (not recorded which). Here is the DNA: TGTGCCACCCGGGAGTCCGAGTACCACTATGGCTACACCTTC. Its protein product is CATRESEYHYGYTF. Joined to the reference TRBV2 and TRBJ1-2 proteins, this CDR3 gives the full variable domain: EPEVTQTPSHQVTQMGQEVILRCVPISNHLYFYWYRQILGQKVEFLVSFYNNEISEKSEIFDDQFSVERPDGSNFTLKIRSTKLEDSAMYFCATRESEYHYGYTFGSGTRLTVV.